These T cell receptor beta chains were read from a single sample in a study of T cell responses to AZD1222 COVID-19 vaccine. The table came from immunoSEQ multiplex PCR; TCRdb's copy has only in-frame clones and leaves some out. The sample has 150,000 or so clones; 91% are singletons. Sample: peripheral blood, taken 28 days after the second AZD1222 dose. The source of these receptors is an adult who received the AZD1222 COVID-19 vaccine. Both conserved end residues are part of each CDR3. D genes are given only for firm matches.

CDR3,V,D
CASKGPNTEAFF,TRBV19,-
CASSPTGQETQYF,TRBV5-1,-
CASSGPLGQGGRGYTF,TRBV6-1,TRBD1
CASSIGPPGPLNQPQHF,TRBV19,-
CASSPDTRPNTEAFF,TRBV5-6,-
CASSYAGTGEETQYF,TRBV28,-
CASSLRAGTSNQPQHF,TRBV7-2,-
CATLLAGEGNEQFF,TRBV19,TRBD2
CASSSPGRWNGYTF,TRBV7-2,-
CASSQDPRDRVYEQYF,TRBV14,TRBD1
CASSEGQGAFYGYTF,TRBV6-1,TRBD1
CASSPGGGSTDTQYF,TRBV11-3,-
CASSRPGDNTEAFF,TRBV5-4,-
CASSPNRASSGNTIYF,TRBV27,-
CASSPSGARANTEAFF,TRBV18,-
CASSEGAAYNEQFF,TRBV6-1,-
CASSQEGIAGGRLNEQFF,TRBV3-1/TRBV3-2,TRBD2
CATWKGEGAGNYGYTF,TRBV6-6,-
CASSEITRNQPQHF,TRBV2,-
CASSQDRTDVYGYTF,TRBV3-1/TRBV3-2,-
CASSKYSNQPQHF,TRBV7-2,-
CASRRTGDNSPLHF,TRBV6-5,TRBD1
CASSLAGSVNQPQHF,TRBV7-9,-
CASRRGQGEMWEQYF,TRBV27,TRBD1
CASSELAGTGEQYF,TRBV6-4,TRBD2
CASSPIGLAGSSSYNEQFF,TRBV7-2,TRBD2
CASSPFSGRGYEQYF,TRBV6-5,TRBD2
CASSLTLDVGEQYF,TRBV5-1,-
CASSSRTGDNSPLHF,TRBV5-5,TRBD1